These 23 T cell receptor beta chains came from one sample sequenced in a study of vaccination and CD4 T cells after COVID-19. No antigens are known for them. Treatment specified: 10-day PBMC culture with coronavirus spike peptide pools or control peptides (ViraFEST assay). The Oncomine TCR Beta short-read assay generated sequence data from the DNA of cultured CD4+ T cells. MiXCR, run by TCRdb on the PCR reads, gives a single entry per CDR3 protein. The repertoire holds 15,000 to 20,000 distinct CDR3 sequences, with around 30% as singletons. The sample taken for sequencing was cultured CD4+ T cells from blood. The receptor set was obtained from a human donor with COVID-19.

In this sample, this clonotype turned up a few times. The chain carries TRBV7-2 and TRBJ1-5; D is uncertain. Trimming left V 2 bases short and J 4 bases short, with 6 bases between. The CDR3 spans 13 residues. The germline gives CDR1 SGHTA, CDR2 FQGNSA. CDR3 loop: CASSLFRNQPQHF. The CDR3 nucleotides read TGTGCCAGCAGCTTATTTCGGAATCAGCCCCAGCATTTT.

This clonotype has more than one count but fewer than ten. This sequence joins TRBV20-1 and TRBJ2-5; 10 bases agree with TRBD1. CDR3 length equals 16 residues. From germline, CDR1 is DFQATT and CDR2 SNEGSKA (reference sequence). After removal of 4 bases from V and 5 bases from J, the junction contained 13 bases not matched to a gene. CDR3 region: CSATSPRTGGYETQYF. CDR3 in DNA: TGCAGTGCTACCTCCCCCCGGACAGGGGGGTACGAGACCCAGTACTTC.

The rearrangement uses TRBV20-1 and TRBJ2-2; weak D call: TRBD2 (6 bases). Trimming shortened V by 0 bases and J by 3 bases, and 14 bases separated the two germline ends. Germline values: CDR1 DFQATT, CDR2 SNEGSKA (reference sequence). The CDR3 spans 16 residues. Here the CDR3 reads CSARDNRAGDTGELFF. In DNA form, the CDR3 reads TGCAGTGCTAGAGATAATAGAGCGGGTGACACCGGGGAGCTGTTTTTT.

The V call is TRBV14, the J call TRBJ2-7; D might be TRBD1 (6 bases). The germline V and J ends were trimmed by 6 bases and 5 bases, with 23 bases remaining between them. The germline gives CDR1 SGHDN, CDR2 FVKESK. The CDR3 covers 16 residues. CDR3 residues: CASRIIIGGSTHEQYF. CDR3 nucleotide sequence: TGTGCCAGCAGAATCATTATAGGGGGTAGTACCCACGAGCAGTACTTC.

V and J are TRBV6-1 and TRBJ1-3; a possible D gene is TRBD1 (5 bases). The germline V gene has CDR1 MNHNS and CDR2 SASEGT. CDR3 length equals 14 residues. Trimming pared 8 bases from V and 9 bases from J, leaving 20 bases between. The CDR3: CASGGAGREGTIYF. The CDR3 bases are TGTGCCAGCGGGGGTGCAGGCAGGGAGGGCACCATATATTTT.

This clonotype was observed a few times. The rearrangement joins TRBV7-8 to TRBJ2-5, with D hard to call. V lost 3 bases to trimming and J lost 1 base, with 6 bases between them. The CDR3 sequence is 13 residues long. The germline V gene has CDR1 SGHVS and CDR2 FQNEAQ. The CDR3 protein is CASSFRVQETQYF. CDR3 in DNA: TGTGCCAGCAGCTTCAGAGTCCAAGAGACCCAGTACTTC. Using reference TRBV7-8 and TRBJ2-5 for the parts outside the CDR3, the full variable domain is GAGVSQSPRYKVAKRGQDVALRCDPISGHVSLFWYQQALGQGPEFLTYFQNEAQLDKSGLPSDRFFAERPEGSVSTLKIQRTQQEDSAVYLCASSFRVQETQYFGPGTRLLVL.

By its share, this clonotype is medium-sized. This chain joins TRBV7-2 and TRBJ1-5; 9 nucleotides match TRBD1. The CDR3 has 14 residues. Germline V gene sequence: CDR1 SGHTA, CDR2 FQGNSA. Germline trimming cut 5 bases from V and 5 bases from J; bases unmatched to any gene: 4. In DNA, the CDR3 is TGTGCCAGCAGCCCTCGACAGGGGGATCAGCCCCAGCATTTT. Protein sequence: CASSPRQGDQPQHF.

Only a few counts were recorded for this clonotype. The rearrangement links TRBV6-1 to TRBJ2-2, with 9 bases identical to TRBD1. Trimming removed 6 bases from V and 0 bases from J; junction bases left unmatched: 2. The CDR3 is 15 amino acids. Germline CDR1 reads MNHNS; CDR2 reads SASEGT. The CDR3 DNA is TGTGCCAGCAGCCGGGACAGGGCGAACACCGGGGAGCTGTTTTTT. Amino acid sequence: CASSRDRANTGELFF.

The genes are TRBV7-6 and TRBJ2-3, with TRBD1 as a possible D gene (6 bases). This CDR3 spans 15 amino acids. CDR1 and CDR2 from the germline V gene are SGHVS and FNYEAQ. V shed 4 bases and J shed 2 bases, with 13 bases lying between them. CDR3 protein: CASSSRLGATDTQYF. The DNA of the CDR3 is TGTGCCAGCAGCTCCCGTTTGGGGGCCACAGATACGCAGTATTTT.

This clonotype was seen just once. The rearrangement joins TRBV6-1 to TRBJ2-3; perhaps TRBD2 as D (6 bases). Germline V gene sequence: CDR1 MNHNS, CDR2 SASEGT. The CDR3 has 15 residues. Deletions cut 7 bases from V and 1 base from J, with 15 bases between. CDR3 DNA: TGTGCCAGCAATGGTCTCGGGGGACGCACAGATACGCAGTATTTT. Amino acids: CASNGLGGRTDTQYF.

This clonotype has just a few counts. Here the CDR3 reads CASSRGQGVSGELFF. For the CDR3, the DNA is TGTGCCAGCAGCAGGGGACAGGGGGTCTCCGGGGAGCTGTTTTTT. The V gene is TRBV7-9, the J gene TRBJ2-2; TRBD1 agrees at 11 bases. The trim removed 5 bases at V and 6 bases at J, leaving 5 bases unmatched. This CDR3 is built from 15 residues. Germline V lookup: CDR1 SEHNR, CDR2 FQNEAQ (reference sequence).

This chain links TRBV7-3 with TRBJ2-3, with a weak D call TRBD1 (5 bases). CDR3 length: 14 amino acids. Trimming left V 5 bases short and J 2 bases short, with 11 bases between. Germline lookup yields CDR1 SGHTA and CDR2 FQGTGA. The CDR3 region is CASSPQGNTDTQYF. The DNA for the CDR3 is TGTGCCAGCAGCCCCCAGGGAAACACAGATACGCAGTATTTT.

The rearrangement uses TRBV7-8 and TRBJ2-1; D remains ambiguous. CDR3 length: 17 residues. Trimming left V 3 bases short and J 0 bases short, with 15 bases between. Per germline, CDR1 SGHVS and CDR2 FQNEAQ. The CDR3 sequence: CASSFIRGQSSYNEQFF. CDR3 nucleotides: TGTGCCAGCAGCTTTATACGAGGCCAGAGCTCCTACAATGAGCAGTTCTTC. The whole variable domain, filled in from reference TRBV7-8 and TRBJ2-1, reads GAGVSQSPRYKVAKRGQDVALRCDPISGHVSLFWYQQALGQGPEFLTYFQNEAQLDKSGLPSDRFFAERPEGSVSTLKIQRTQQEDSAVYLCASSFIRGQSSYNEQFFGPGTRLTVL.

The V and J genes are TRBV6-4 and TRBJ2-2; 7 bases align to TRBD2. The CDR3 has 14 residues. Looked up from germline, CDR1 is MRHNA and CDR2 is SNTAGT. V was clipped by 4 bases and J by 2 bases; unmatched bases: 1. CDR3 amino acids: CASSAGGNTGELFF. In DNA form, the CDR3 reads TGTGCCAGCAGTGCGGGAGGAAACACCGGGGAGCTGTTTTTT.

This chain links TRBV11-2 with TRBJ1-1, with D unresolved. Per germline, CDR1 SGHAT and CDR2 FQNNGV. Trimming stripped 0 bases from V and 6 bases from J, with 8 bases between. This CDR3 contains 13 residues. The CDR3 DNA reads TGTGCCAGCAGCTTAGATCTCGGATCTGAAGCTTTCTTT. This translates into CASSLDLGSEAFF.

The chain is built from TRBV6-5 and TRBJ2-4, with TRBD2 matching over 12 bases. The CDR3 has 16 residues. The J segment lost 9 bases and the V segment lost 2 bases, leaving 8 bases of the junction unmatched. The V gene's germline CDR1 is MNHEY and CDR2 SVGAGI. The CDR3 is CASSYRLAGARSIQYF. The CDR3 nucleotides read TGTGCCAGCAGTTACAGACTAGCGGGGGCCCGAAGCATTCAGTACTTC.

The rearrangement joins TRBV5-4 to TRBJ2-5; TRBD2 matches at 7 bases. Trimming removed 0 bases from V and 0 bases from J; junction bases left unmatched: 5. The CDR3 sequence is 16 residues long. Germline V CDR1 and CDR2: SGHNT, YYREEE (reference sequence). Here the CDR3 DNA reads TGTGCCAGCAGCTTGGGGGGGAGGGCCGACCAAGAGACCCAGTACTTC. As protein: CASSLGGRADQETQYF.

The J gene is TRBJ1-1, the V gene TRBV20-1, with TRBD1 matching over 8 bases. This CDR3 region has 15 residues. The V gene's germline CDR1 is DFQATT and CDR2 SNEGSKA (reference sequence). The trim removed 1 base at V and 6 bases at J, leaving 10 bases unmatched. CDR3 residues: CSARVPGQGTAEAFF. The CDR3 coding sequence is TGCAGTGCTAGAGTCCCAGGACAGGGAACCGCTGAAGCTTTCTTT.

Only a few counts were recorded for this clonotype. The DNA for the CDR3 is TGTGCCAGCAGTTACTCGAGAGGCGGACAGGGGGGCTATGGCTACACCTTC. This gives the protein CASSYSRGGQGGYGYTF. The chain couples TRBV6-5 to TRBJ1-2, with 10 bases that match TRBD1. CDR1 MNHEY and CDR2 SVGAGI come from the germline V gene. This CDR3 region has 17 residues. The V and J ends lost 0 bases and 4 bases, in that order; junction bases with no gene match: 8.

This clonotype appeared a few times. V usage is TRBV24-1 and J usage is TRBJ1-1; D uncertain. V was trimmed by 2 bases and J by 11 bases, leaving 11 bases between them. Germline V gives CDR1 KGHDR, CDR2 SFDVKD. This CDR3 is built from 12 residues. CDR3 sequence reads: CATSDYGSLAFF. The CDR3 DNA reads as TGTGCCACCAGTGATTATGGAAGCTTGGCTTTCTTT.

The table lists this clonotype with a few counts. The chain carries TRBV27 and TRBJ2-3; D not resolved. Deletions cut 2 bases from V and 8 bases from J, with 8 bases between. Germline V gives CDR1 MNHEY, CDR2 SMNVEV (reference sequence). CDR3 length: 12 residues. CDR3: CASSLPPSTQYF. The CDR3 region has the DNA TGTGCCAGCAGTTTACCTCCAAGTACGCAGTATTTT.

Only a few counts were recorded for this clonotype. This sequence joins TRBV7-2 and TRBJ1-2, with no clear D. Germline CDR1 SGHTA, CDR2 FQGNSA. The CDR3 is made up of 14 amino acids. Trimming took off 1 base at V and 1 base at J, with 7 bases between the two ends. CDR3 sequence (DNA): TGTGCCAGCAGCTTAGGTGGCAGTAACTATGGCTACACCTTC. As protein: CASSLGGSNYGYTF.

The chain is built from TRBV6-1 and TRBJ2-4, with 8 bases identical to TRBD2. Germline V CDR1 and CDR2: MNHNS, SASEGT. After removal of 8 bases from V and 6 bases from J, the junction contained 12 bases not matched to a gene. The CDR3 loop spans 15 amino acids. The CDR3 sequence is CASSPGVAGLNIQYF. CDR3 DNA: TGTGCCAGCTCCCCAGGGGTAGCGGGGTTAAACATTCAGTACTTC.